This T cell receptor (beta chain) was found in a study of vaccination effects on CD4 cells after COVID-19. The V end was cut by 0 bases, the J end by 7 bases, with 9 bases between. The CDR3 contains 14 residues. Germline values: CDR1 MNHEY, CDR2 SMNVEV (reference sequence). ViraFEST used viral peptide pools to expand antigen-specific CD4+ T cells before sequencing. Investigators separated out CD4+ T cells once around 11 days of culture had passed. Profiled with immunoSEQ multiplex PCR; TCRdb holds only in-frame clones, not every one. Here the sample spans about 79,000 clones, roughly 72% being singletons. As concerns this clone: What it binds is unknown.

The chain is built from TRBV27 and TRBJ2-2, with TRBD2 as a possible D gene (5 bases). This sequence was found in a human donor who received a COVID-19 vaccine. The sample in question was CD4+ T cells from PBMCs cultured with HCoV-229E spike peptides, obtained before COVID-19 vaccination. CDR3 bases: TGTGCCAGCAGTTTATCCTCCCGGGGCGGGGAGCTGTTTTTT. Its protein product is CASSLSSRGGELFF.